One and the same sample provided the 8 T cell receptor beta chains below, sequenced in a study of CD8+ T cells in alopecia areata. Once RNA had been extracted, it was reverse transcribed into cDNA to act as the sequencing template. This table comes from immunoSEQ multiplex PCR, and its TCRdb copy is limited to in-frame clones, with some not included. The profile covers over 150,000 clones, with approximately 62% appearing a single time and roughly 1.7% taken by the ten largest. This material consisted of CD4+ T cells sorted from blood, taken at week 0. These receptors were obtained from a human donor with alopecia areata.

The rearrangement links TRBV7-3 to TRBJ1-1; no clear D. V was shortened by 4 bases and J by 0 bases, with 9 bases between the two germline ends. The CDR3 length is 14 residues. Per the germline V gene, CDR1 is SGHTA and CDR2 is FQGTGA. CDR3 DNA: TGTGCCAGCAGCTCCGGGAGCATGAACACTGAAGCTTTCTTT. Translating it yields CASSSGSMNTEAFF. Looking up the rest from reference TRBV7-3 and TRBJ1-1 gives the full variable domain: GAGVSQTPSNKVTEKGKYVELRCDPISGHTALYWYRQSLGQGPEFLIYFQGTGAADDSGLPNDRFFAVRPEGSVSTLKIQRTERGDSAVYLCASSSGSMNTEAFFGQGTRLTVV.

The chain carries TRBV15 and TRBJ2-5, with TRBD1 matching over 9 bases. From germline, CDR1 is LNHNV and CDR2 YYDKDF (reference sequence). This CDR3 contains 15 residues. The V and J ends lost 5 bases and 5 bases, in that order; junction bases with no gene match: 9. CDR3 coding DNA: TGTGCCACCAGCTCAACGGGACAGGGAGAGGAGACCCAGTACTTC. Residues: CATSSTGQGEETQYF.

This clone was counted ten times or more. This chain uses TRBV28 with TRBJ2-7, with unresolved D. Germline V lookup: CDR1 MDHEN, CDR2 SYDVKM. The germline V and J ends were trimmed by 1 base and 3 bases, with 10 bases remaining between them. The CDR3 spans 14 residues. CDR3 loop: CASSLSARLYEQYF. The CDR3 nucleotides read TGTGCCAGCAGTTTATCAGCACGGCTCTACGAGCAGTACTTC.

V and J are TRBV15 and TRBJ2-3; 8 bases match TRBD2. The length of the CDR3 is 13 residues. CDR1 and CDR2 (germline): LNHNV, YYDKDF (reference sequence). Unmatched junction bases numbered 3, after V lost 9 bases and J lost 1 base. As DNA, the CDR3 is TGTGCCACGGCCGGGGGGGGCACAGATACGCAGTATTTT. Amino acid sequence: CATAGGGTDTQYF.

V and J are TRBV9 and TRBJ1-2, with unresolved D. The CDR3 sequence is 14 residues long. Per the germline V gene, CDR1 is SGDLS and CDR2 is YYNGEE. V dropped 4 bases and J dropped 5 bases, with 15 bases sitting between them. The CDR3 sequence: CASSKSGGEYGYTF. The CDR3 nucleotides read TGTGCCAGCAGCAAAAGCGGAGGAGAGTATGGCTACACCTTC. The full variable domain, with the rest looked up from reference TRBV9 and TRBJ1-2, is DSGVTQTPKHLITATGQRVTLRCSPRSGDLSVYWYQQSLDQGLQFLIQYYNGEERAKGNILERFSAQQFPDLHSELNLSSLELGDSALYFCASSKSGGEYGYTFGSGTRLTVV.

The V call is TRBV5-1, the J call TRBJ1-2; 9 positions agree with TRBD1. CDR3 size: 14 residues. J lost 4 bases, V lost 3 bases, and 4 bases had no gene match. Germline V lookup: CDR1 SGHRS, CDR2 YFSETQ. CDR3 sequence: CASSSGTGIYGYTF. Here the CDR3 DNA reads TGCGCCAGCAGCTCCGGGACAGGGATCTATGGCTACACCTTC.

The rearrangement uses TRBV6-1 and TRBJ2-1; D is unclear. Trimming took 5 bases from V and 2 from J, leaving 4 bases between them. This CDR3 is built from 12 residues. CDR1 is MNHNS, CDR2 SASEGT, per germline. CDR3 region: CASSRPYNEQFF. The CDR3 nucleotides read TGTGCCAGCAGTCGACCCTACAATGAGCAGTTCTTC.

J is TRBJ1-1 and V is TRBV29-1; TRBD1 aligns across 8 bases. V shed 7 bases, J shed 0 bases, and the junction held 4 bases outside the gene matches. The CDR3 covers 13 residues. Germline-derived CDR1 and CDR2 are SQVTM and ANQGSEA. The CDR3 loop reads CSATGGVNTEAFF. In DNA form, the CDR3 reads TGCAGCGCTACAGGGGGGGTGAACACTGAAGCTTTCTTT. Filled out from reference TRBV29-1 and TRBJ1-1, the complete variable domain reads SAVISQKPSRDICQRGTSLTIQCQVDSQVTMMFWYRQQPGQSLTLIATANQGSEATYESGFVIDKFPISRPNLTFSTLTVSNMSPEDSSIYLCSATGGVNTEAFFGQGTRLTVV.